This TCR beta chain was recovered during a study of shared clonotypes between healthy human individuals. The overall study: The study used three CD4 naive, three CD4 memory, two CD8 naive and one CD8 memory plate per donor. Regarding the study as a whole: The naive CD4 repertoires of a few donors were compared, and approximately 5.3% of clonotypes were shared. Measured sharing among donors was expected to vary with sequencing depth. Incompleteness in sorted-subset sequencing, despite large depth, was shown by rarefaction.

Profiling relied on immunoSEQ multiplex PCR, and the TCRdb table lists in-frame clones only, not all of them. Seen here are around 510,000 clones, about 96% observed once, and the top ten hold approximately 0.06%. V was shortened by 0 bases and J by 10 bases, with 10 bases between the two germline ends. Per the germline V gene, CDR1 is SGHNT and CDR2 is YYREEE (reference sequence). The CDR3 spans 12 residues. In the case of this clone: Its antigen is still unknown.

This chain connects TRBV5-4 to TRBJ1-1, with D hard to call. The receptor was isolated from a woman aged 25 to 45 in good health. Sequenced input: naive CD4+ T cells sorted from blood. Subset reported: CD45RA+ positively selected. Here the CDR3 reads CASSLDSRAAFF. DNA for the CDR3: TGTGCCAGCAGCTTGGACTCCCGCGCAGCTTTCTTT.